This T cell receptor (beta chain) was observed in a study of T-cell memory formation after mild COVID-19. MiXCR, run by TCRdb on the 5' RACE reads, gives a single entry per CDR3 protein. The sample records 470,000 or so distinct CDR3 sequences, roughly 18% being singletons. Deletions cut 8 bases from V and 8 bases from J, with 15 bases between. The CDR3 covers 12 residues. Germline loops: CDR1 DFQATT, CDR2 SNEGSKA (reference sequence). This clonotype was seen only a few times. Sequences were obtained from PBMCs or a T cell subset sorted from them (not recorded which). This chain joins TRBV20-1 and TRBJ1-4; perhaps TRBD1 as D (6 bases). This clonotype was obtained from a man younger than 35 who had mild COVID-19 (a few samples of this study predate the infection). Cell type and time point are not known. CDR3 coding DNA: TGCAGTCCATCACAGGGTGACGAAAAACTGTTTTTT. Its translation is CSPSQGDEKLFF.